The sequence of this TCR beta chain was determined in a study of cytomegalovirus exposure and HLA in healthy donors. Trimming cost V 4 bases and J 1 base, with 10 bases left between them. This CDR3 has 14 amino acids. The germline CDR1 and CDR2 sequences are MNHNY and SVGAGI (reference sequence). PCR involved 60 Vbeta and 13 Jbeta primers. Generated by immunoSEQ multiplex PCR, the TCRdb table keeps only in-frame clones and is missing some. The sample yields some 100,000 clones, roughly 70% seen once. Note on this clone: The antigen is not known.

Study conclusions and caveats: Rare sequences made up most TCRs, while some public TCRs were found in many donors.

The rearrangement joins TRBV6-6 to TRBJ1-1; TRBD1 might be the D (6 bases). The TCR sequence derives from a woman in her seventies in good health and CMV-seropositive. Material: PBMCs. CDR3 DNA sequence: TGTGCCAGCAGTTCAGAACAGGGGAACACTGAAGCTTTCTTT. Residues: CASSSEQGNTEAFF.